Listed below are T cell receptor beta chains from one sample, sequenced in a study of blood T cell repertoires in COVID-19. Sequencing was performed with immunoSEQ multiplex PCR; in TCRdb, only in-frame clones are kept and a portion is missing. The sample includes a few hundred thousand clones, about 70% of them seen just once. Sequenced sample: peripheral blood. Source of these receptors: a woman at least 80 years old with acute or convalescent COVID-19. Both conserved end residues are part of each CDR3. Each record gives: clone size, D gene, V gene, J gene, CDR3 DNA, CDR3 protein. The D gene is left open where the match is weak. Rows may omit the clone size; those that give it use once, few, many or a size class.

abundance: NA
d_gene: NA
v_gene: TRBV6-5
j_gene: TRBJ1-4
CDR3nt: TGTGCCAGCAGTTACGGCGGCGGGGGTGAAAAACTGTTTTTT
CDR3aa: CASSYGGGGEKLFF

abundance: NA
d_gene: TRBD2
v_gene: TRBV7-2
j_gene: TRBJ2-5
CDR3nt: TGTGCCAGCAGACGGCGACAGAGGACTAGCGGGGGGCTGCAGACCCAGTACTTC
CDR3aa: CASRRRQRTSGGLQTQYF

abundance: NA
d_gene: NA
v_gene: TRBV20-1
j_gene: TRBJ1-2
CDR3nt: TGCAGTGCGAGACGGACATCTGGCTACACCTTC
CDR3aa: CSARRTSGYTF

abundance: NA
d_gene: TRBD1
v_gene: TRBV3-1/TRBV3-2
j_gene: TRBJ1-6
CDR3nt: TGTGCCAGCAGCCAACACGGGACAGGAGTTAATTCACCCCTCCACTTT
CDR3aa: CASSQHGTGVNSPLHF

abundance: NA
d_gene: NA
v_gene: TRBV6-2/TRBV6-3
j_gene: TRBJ2-6
CDR3nt: TGTGCCAGCAGTTTTTTCGGCGGGGACTCTGGGGCCAACGTCCTGACTTTC
CDR3aa: CASSFFGGDSGANVLTF

abundance: NA
d_gene: NA
v_gene: TRBV6-6
j_gene: TRBJ2-5
CDR3nt: TGTGCCAGCAGTTACCCCGGAGAGACCCAGTACTTC
CDR3aa: CASSYPGETQYF

abundance: NA
d_gene: NA
v_gene: TRBV7-2
j_gene: TRBJ1-4
CDR3nt: TGTGCCAGCAGCTTGGGACACAAGAATGAAAAACTGTTTTTT
CDR3aa: CASSLGHKNEKLFF

abundance: NA
d_gene: NA
v_gene: TRBV7-8
j_gene: TRBJ1-4
CDR3nt: TGTGCCAGCAGCTTAGGGCAGGGTGTTAATGAAAAACTGTTTTTT
CDR3aa: CASSLGQGVNEKLFF

abundance: NA
d_gene: TRBD1
v_gene: TRBV10-3
j_gene: TRBJ1-2
CDR3nt: TGTGCCATCAGTGAGGGAGAGGGGGCTAATTATGGCTACACCTTC
CDR3aa: CAISEGEGANYGYTF

abundance: NA
d_gene: NA
v_gene: TRBV5-1
j_gene: TRBJ2-4
CDR3nt: TGCGCCAGCAGCCTGGGGACGGGGGGCCGAGGCGACATTCAGTACTTC
CDR3aa: CASSLGTGGRGDIQYF

abundance: NA
d_gene: NA
v_gene: TRBV12-3/TRBV12-4
j_gene: TRBJ1-2
CDR3nt: TGTGCCAGCACATGGGGGGTACACGGCTACACCTTC
CDR3aa: CASTWGVHGYTF

abundance: NA
d_gene: NA
v_gene: TRBV2
j_gene: TRBJ1-3
CDR3nt: TGTGCCAGCAGGGTTGCGAACTCTGGAAACACCATATATTTT
CDR3aa: CASRVANSGNTIYF

abundance: once
d_gene: TRBD2
v_gene: TRBV2
j_gene: TRBJ2-5
CDR3nt: TGTGCCGGATCCCCCGGGACTAAGGGTGAGACCCAGTACTTC
CDR3aa: CAGSPGTKGETQYF

abundance: NA
d_gene: TRBD2
v_gene: TRBV2
j_gene: TRBJ2-6
CDR3nt: TGTGCCAGCAGTGATCGGGGGGGACTAATCTCTGGGGCCAACGTCCTGACTTTC
CDR3aa: CASSDRGGLISGANVLTF

abundance: NA
d_gene: TRBD2
v_gene: TRBV14
j_gene: TRBJ2-3
CDR3nt: TGTGCCAGCAGCCCAACAGCCGGGACTAGGTGGGCAGATACGCAGTATTTT
CDR3aa: CASSPTAGTRWADTQYF

abundance: NA
d_gene: TRBD2
v_gene: TRBV6-1
j_gene: TRBJ2-1
CDR3nt: TGTGCCAGCAGTGAACTACTAGCGGGGGGGCCCGGGTTCGACAATGAGCAGTTCTTC
CDR3aa: CASSELLAGGPGFDNEQFF

abundance: NA
d_gene: TRBD1
v_gene: TRBV6-5
j_gene: TRBJ1-1
CDR3nt: TGTGCCAGCAGTAAGACAGGGGGGTCTGAAGCTTTCTTT
CDR3aa: CASSKTGGSEAFF

abundance: NA
d_gene: TRBD1
v_gene: TRBV6-5
j_gene: TRBJ1-6
CDR3nt: TGTGCCAGCAGTACCCCGGGACAGGGGTTGTCACCCCTCCACTTT
CDR3aa: CASSTPGQGLSPLHF

abundance: NA
d_gene: TRBD1
v_gene: TRBV5-1
j_gene: TRBJ2-3
CDR3nt: TGCGCCAGCAGCTTGGCGGCAGGGGGCAGCGCAGATACGCAGTATTTT
CDR3aa: CASSLAAGGSADTQYF

abundance: NA
d_gene: TRBD2
v_gene: TRBV5-1
j_gene: TRBJ2-1
CDR3nt: TGCGCCAGCAGCCCTAGCGGGGGCGTCTACAATGAGCAGTTCTTC
CDR3aa: CASSPSGGVYNEQFF

abundance: NA
d_gene: NA
v_gene: TRBV5-1
j_gene: TRBJ2-5
CDR3nt: TGCGCCAGCAGGGAGAACGGGGGAGAGACCCAGTACTTC
CDR3aa: CASRENGGETQYF

abundance: NA
d_gene: NA
v_gene: TRBV5-1
j_gene: TRBJ1-2
CDR3nt: TGCGCCAGCAGCTTGGACTCTAACTATGGCTACACCTTC
CDR3aa: CASSLDSNYGYTF

abundance: NA
d_gene: TRBD1
v_gene: TRBV5-1
j_gene: TRBJ2-7
CDR3nt: TGCGCCAGCAGCTTGCACAGGGGGTCGCACGAGCAGTACTTC
CDR3aa: CASSLHRGSHEQYF

abundance: few
d_gene: NA
v_gene: TRBV5-1
j_gene: TRBJ1-2
CDR3nt: TGCGCCAGCAGCAGACTGACAGGCAACTATGGCTACACCTTC
CDR3aa: CASSRLTGNYGYTF

abundance: NA
d_gene: TRBD1
v_gene: TRBV6-5
j_gene: TRBJ2-5
CDR3nt: TGTGCCAGCAGTTACAACAGGGGGCAGGGGACCCAGTACTTC
CDR3aa: CASSYNRGQGTQYF

abundance: NA
d_gene: TRBD2
v_gene: TRBV4-3
j_gene: TRBJ2-1
CDR3nt: TGCGCCAGCAGCCTCGAAGTAGCGGGGGCTTACAATGAGCAGTTCTTC
CDR3aa: CASSLEVAGAYNEQFF

abundance: NA
d_gene: NA
v_gene: TRBV5-6
j_gene: TRBJ1-4
CDR3nt: TGTGCCAGCAGCTTTTACAGGGTTACAGAAAAACTGTTTTTT
CDR3aa: CASSFYRVTEKLFF

abundance: few
d_gene: TRBD1
v_gene: TRBV2
j_gene: TRBJ2-7
CDR3nt: TGTGCCAGCAGTCCCACGACAGGGGGGGAGGGCGAGCAGTACTTC
CDR3aa: CASSPTTGGEGEQYF

abundance: few
d_gene: TRBD1
v_gene: TRBV18
j_gene: TRBJ2-7
CDR3nt: TGTGCCAGCTCACCAATTTGGGAAGCAGGGGGCGCGTACGAGCAGTACTTC
CDR3aa: CASSPIWEAGGAYEQYF

abundance: NA
d_gene: TRBD2
v_gene: TRBV10-3
j_gene: TRBJ2-1
CDR3nt: TGTGCCATCAGTGCGGGGACTAGCGGCCTGCTAAATGAGCAGTTCTTC
CDR3aa: CAISAGTSGLLNEQFF

abundance: NA
d_gene: NA
v_gene: TRBV18
j_gene: TRBJ1-3
CDR3nt: TGTGCCAGCTCACCGGGAGCTGGAAACACCATATATTTT
CDR3aa: CASSPGAGNTIYF

abundance: NA
d_gene: NA
v_gene: TRBV15
j_gene: TRBJ1-2
CDR3nt: TGTGCCACCAGCAGAGATCCAGGAGGCTATGGCTACACCTTC
CDR3aa: CATSRDPGGYGYTF

abundance: NA
d_gene: NA
v_gene: TRBV21-1
j_gene: TRBJ1-2
CDR3nt: TGTGCCAGCCGGACAGGGGAGGAGGGCTACACCTTC
CDR3aa: CASRTGEEGYTF